These 15 T cell receptor beta chains share one sample of origin, sequenced in a study of T cells after posttransplantation cyclophosphamide. Here immunoSEQ multiplex PCR was the method, and the copy in TCRdb shows in-frame clones only, minus some. The sample has approximately 40,000 clones, none seen only once. The sequenced sample was PBMCs. These receptors were collected from a middle-aged man in good health, CMV-negative, and a related stem cell transplant donor.

This clone appeared many times. The chain has TRBV6-1 and TRBJ1-1; perhaps TRBD1 as D (5 bases). The V end was cut by 7 bases, the J end by 3 bases, with 12 bases between. Germline assignment: CDR1 MNHNS and CDR2 SASEGT. There are 13 residues in the CDR3. In nucleotides, the CDR3 is TGTGCCAGCATTCTTAGACAGTACACTGAAGCTTTCTTT. Its protein is CASILRQYTEAFF.

The J gene is TRBJ2-4, the V gene TRBV30; D remains unclear. This CDR3 is 11 amino acids long. The V end was cut by 1 base, the J end by 7 bases, with 5 bases between. Germline V lookup: CDR1 GTSNPN, CDR2 SVGIG (reference sequence). As DNA, the CDR3 is TGTGCCTGGAGTGCTAGTAACATTCAGTACTTC. It yields the protein CAWSASNIQYF. The full variable domain, in which reference TRBV30 and TRBJ2-4 provide the parts outside the CDR3, is SQTIHQWPATLVQPVGSPLSLECTVEGTSNPNLYWYRQAAGRGLQLLFYSVGIGQISSEVPQNLSASRPQDRQFILSSKKLLLSDSGFYLCAWSASNIQYFGAGTRLSVL.

This clone came up many times. This chain links TRBV19 with TRBJ2-3; maybe TRBD1 (5 bases). CDR3 length: 15 amino acids. Germline CDR1 and CDR2: LNHDA and SQIVND (reference sequence). Trimming removed 5 bases from V and 1 base from J, with 13 bases in between. The chain's CDR3 is CASSLGEGGTDTQYF. The CDR3 nucleotides read TGTGCCAGTAGTTTGGGTGAAGGGGGCACAGATACGCAGTATTTT.

This clone occurred many times. The chain links TRBV12-5 to TRBJ1-2; a weak D match, TRBD1 (6 bases). Trimming took off 1 base at V and 5 bases at J, with 20 bases between the two ends. CDR3 length: 17 residues. CDR1 is LGHNT, CDR2 FRNRAP, per germline. CDR3 residues: CASGLANPNRDGYGYTF. The CDR3 DNA reads TGTGCTAGTGGTTTGGCCAACCCAAACAGGGATGGGTATGGCTACACCTTC.

This clone was picked up many times. The rearrangement links TRBV7-8 to TRBJ2-7; unclear D gene. Germline V gives CDR1 SGHVS, CDR2 FQNEAQ. The CDR3 runs 14 residues. The V gene lost 0 bases and the J gene lost 7 bases, with 13 bases spanning the gap. CDR3 sequence (DNA): TGTGCCAGCAGCTTAGCGAGGTTAGTGGGTGAGCAGTACGTC. Protein product: CASSLARLVGEQYV.

In this sample, this clone turned up many times. The gene calls are TRBV5-5 and TRBJ2-2; 9 bases are shared with TRBD1. The CDR3 spans 15 residues. CDR1 SGHKS and CDR2 YYEKEE come from the germline V gene (reference sequence). The V and J ends lost 6 bases and 4 bases, in that order; junction bases with no gene match: 7. DNA for the CDR3: TGTGCCAGCACGAGGACAGGGGTCCTCACCGGGGAGCTGTTTTTT. It specifies CASTRTGVLTGELFF.

There are many counts of this clone. This chain links TRBV9 with TRBJ2-1, with 8 bases identical to TRBD2. V lost 4 bases, J lost 4 bases, and 7 bases stayed unmatched. From germline, CDR1 is SGDLS and CDR2 YYNGEE. The CDR3 spans 15 residues. CDR3 sequence (DNA): TGTGCCAGCAGCCCCGGGGGGGCAGGGTACAATGAGCAGTTCTTC. As protein: CASSPGGAGYNEQFF.

This clone was seen at least ten times. CDR3 DNA sequence: TGTGCCAGCAGTTACTTGCGGGAAGCCTACAATGAGCAGTTCTTC. Protein product: CASSYLREAYNEQFF. J is TRBJ2-1 and V is TRBV6-6; D is possibly TRBD2 (6 bases). This CDR3 contains 15 residues. Germline V CDR1 and CDR2: MNHNY, SVGAGI (reference sequence). V lost 1 base to trimming and J lost 2 bases, with 9 bases between them.

In this sample, this clone turned up many times. V gene TRBV11-2 combines with J gene TRBJ1-5, with 7 nucleotides matching TRBD1. Per germline, CDR1 SGHAT and CDR2 FQNNGV. The length of the CDR3 is 13 residues. The J segment lost 4 bases and the V segment lost 3 bases, leaving 0 bases of the junction unmatched. CDR3 protein: CASSLDRNQPQHF. The DNA of the CDR3 is TGTGCCAGCAGCTTGGACAGGAATCAGCCCCAGCATTTT.

This clone was recorded at least ten times. This chain links TRBV19 with TRBJ2-7; D remains ambiguous. The CDR3 length is 15 residues. Germline values: CDR1 LNHDA, CDR2 SQIVND (reference sequence). V lost 5 bases to trimming and J lost 0 bases, with 14 bases between them. DNA for the CDR3: TGTGCCAGTAGTGTTACAAGAAAAACCTCCTACGAGCAGTACTTC. Translating gives CASSVTRKTSYEQYF.

This clone was seen many times. The chain couples TRBV13 to TRBJ2-3, with 16 bases fitting TRBD2. Germline trimming cut 3 bases from V and 0 bases from J; bases unmatched to any gene: 6. The CDR3 totals 19 residues. Germline-derived CDR1 and CDR2 are PRHDT and FYEKMQ (reference sequence). The CDR3 loop reads CASSLGLAGGPGSTDTQYF. Here the CDR3 DNA reads TGTGCCAGCAGCTTGGGACTAGCGGGAGGGCCCGGCAGCACAGATACGCAGTATTTT.

This clone appeared many times. The chain carries TRBV5-1 and TRBJ2-1; 8 nucleotides line up with TRBD2. Germline V lookup: CDR1 SGHRS, CDR2 YFSETQ. This CDR3 spans 15 amino acids. The V segment lost 2 bases and the J segment 6 bases; nucleotides outside the gene matches: 7. The CDR3 nucleotides are TGCGCCAGCAGCTTAGGGCTAGCGGGCGGCAATGAGCAGTTCTTC. The encoded protein is CASSLGLAGGNEQFF.

This clone occurred a few times. The chain joins TRBV12-5 to TRBJ2-5, with TRBD2 matching 8 bases. CDR3 length: 15 amino acids. The germline CDR1 and CDR2 sequences are LGHNT and FRNRAP. The V gene end was trimmed by 1 base and the J gene end by 7 bases; junction bases not matched to a gene: 8. The CDR3 reads CASGLGGRRGGTQYF. CDR3 bases: TGTGCTAGTGGTTTGGGGGGACGCCGGGGGGGGACCCAGTACTTC.

This clone was seen at least ten times. The chain combines TRBV19 with TRBJ1-2; no clear D gene. This CDR3 contains 12 residues. The V end was cut by 3 bases, the J end by 7 bases, with 9 bases between. Germline-derived CDR1 and CDR2 are LNHDA and SQIVND (reference sequence). The CDR3 here is CASSIRGLGYTF. The CDR3 DNA is TGTGCCAGTAGTATCCGAGGGCTTGGCTACACCTTC.

This clone was seen at least ten times. The chain joins TRBV7-2 to TRBJ2-1; 10 nucleotides line up with TRBD2. The length of the CDR3 is 15 residues. V was pared by 5 bases and J by 7 bases, with 8 bases of the junction left unmatched. Per germline, CDR1 SGHTA and CDR2 FQGNSA. The CDR3 DNA reads as TGTGCCAGCAGCCCCCGGATAGCGGGAGGTAATGAGCAGTTCTTC. This sequence encodes CASSPRIAGGNEQFF.